These T cell receptor beta chains were read from a single sample in a study of vaccination and CD4 T cells after COVID-19. TCRdb passed the PCR reads through MiXCR, listing each CDR3 protein once. The sample carries 10,000 to 15,000 distinct CDR3 sequences, 60% to 80% recorded once. For these TCRs, the target antigens are not known. The sequencing used CD4+ T cells from blood, cultured in vitro, collected after SARS-CoV-2 vaccination. These receptors all stem from a human donor who received a COVID-19 vaccine. CDR3s include the opening cysteine and the closing phenylalanine or tryptophan. D genes are given only for firm matches. Clone size, where shown, is once, few, many, or a class for clones that have expanded.

TRBV20-1	-	TRBJ1-2	12	once	TGCAGTGCTACGGGGGTTTATTATGGCTACACCTTC	CSATGVYYGYTF
TRBV2	-	TRBJ2-5	15	-	TGTGCCAGCAGTGACAGAGGTTCGTACCAAGAGACCCAGTACTTC	CASSDRGSYQETQYF
TRBV7-2	-	TRBJ2-5	15	-	TGTGCCAGCAGCTTAGGTAGTGTCATACAAGAGACCCAGTACTTC	CASSLGSVIQETQYF
TRBV2	-	TRBJ2-2	16	-	TGTGCCAGCAGTGTAAAGGCAGGGGCTCGGACCGGGGAGCTGTTTTTT	CASSVKAGARTGELFF
TRBV10-1	-	TRBJ2-1	17	-	TGCGCCAGCAGTGAGTCCCTTAGATTCGGGTCCTACAATGAGCAGTTCTTC	CASSESLRFGSYNEQFF
TRBV7-6	-	TRBJ1-1	14	few	TGTGCCAGCAGCTTAATCCTACAAAACACTGAAGCTTTCTTT	CASSLILQNTEAFF
TRBV11-2	-	TRBJ2-1	15	-	TGTGCCAGCAGCTCGTCTGCGGACTCCTACAATGAGCAGTTCTTC	CASSSSADSYNEQFF
TRBV2	-	TRBJ2-1	11	once	TGTGCCAGCCGGGAATTCCATGAGCAGTTCTTC	CASREFHEQFF
TRBV20-1	-	TRBJ1-2	13	-	TGCAGTGGAGAGGGTGGTGCTAACTATGGCTACACCTTC	CSGEGGANYGYTF
TRBV20-1	-	TRBJ1-1	13	-	TGCAGTGCTAGTCGGCAGAGGAACACTGAAGCTTTCTTT	CSASRQRNTEAFF
TRBV30	-	TRBJ1-2	15	-	TGTGCCTGGAGTGTAGGCGGGAGGGCCGGCAGGGGCTACACCTTC	CAWSVGGRAGRGYTF